This TCR beta chain was found in a study of neurological immune-mediated disorders (dated by TCRdb to the late 2010s). Looking at the study overall: Among the 35 or so multiple sclerosis patients, approximately 30 had relapsing-remitting MS and 3 had secondary progressive MS. Peripheral blood TCR-beta repertoires from HTLV-I-associated myelopathy (HAM/TSP) patients, multiple sclerosis patients and healthy controls were compared by UMI-based sequencing. The 90 to 110 TCR-beta libraries included longitudinal samples, technical triplicates and paired sorted CD4+ and CD8+ T-cell subsets alongside PBMC samples. Of the roughly 68 subjects in the cohort, about 14 were HAM/TSP patients, about 34 were multiple sclerosis patients, and roughly 20 were healthy controls.

What the authors observed across the whole study: No identical CDR3 amino acid sequences were shared among expanded clones across subjects, suggesting private TCR-beta repertoires in all groups. TCR clonal expansion was highest in HAM/TSP patients and lowest in MS patients, with MS patients falling below even healthy controls. In phylogenetic analysis, the repertoires of 18 of 34 MS patients grouped into a cluster of related CDR3 sequences, which suggests a possible signature at the repertoire level. No association of the MS cluster with clinical or MRI features was observed, and the need for larger cohorts was stated by the authors.

Unsorted PBMC libraries were generated from 2 million PBMCs stored in RNAlater at -80 °C until RNA extraction. Multiple sclerosis patients were enrolled in a US clinical protocol evaluating disease progression by magnetic resonance imaging. Peripheral blood underwent Ficoll-Hypaque density gradient centrifugation to isolate PBMCs, which were then cryopreserved in liquid nitrogen. cDNA was synthesized by template-switch 5'RACE using a primer carrying a 10-nucleotide random unique molecular identifier by which each TCR transcript was tagged. Over 170 million TCR-beta sequences, covering 15-18 subjects, were produced in each sequencing run. The RNeasy kit was used for extraction of total RNA. TCR-beta VDJ regions were amplified with primers for the TCR constant region and the 5'RACE anchor, using the KAPA Real-time Library Amplification kit. A first PCR added sample indexes and Illumina adaptors, and a second PCR then raised library yield. After Ampure bead purification, the TCR product of roughly 650 bp was size-selected on a 2% E-gel SizeSelection system. Before pooling, library quality was checked on a Bioanalyzer, concentration was measured with Qubit, and libraries were quantified with the Kapa Library Quantification kit. Paired-end 2 x 150 bp sequencing of the libraries was performed on an Illumina HiSeq 2500. To increase sequence diversity, about 25-31% phiX was spiked into each library pool. On the authors' methods: Quality-filtered reads were processed with the UMI-based MiGEC pipeline, and over 75% of raw TCR sequences were removed by the MiGEC pipeline during error correction. IMGT germline references were used for alignment of VDJ genes, and clonotypes were defined by a unique CDR3 amino acid sequence together with V-J genes. Clonal expansion, Shannon diversity and CDR3 relatedness (CalcPairwiseDistances, ClusterSamples) were evaluated with VDJtools, and phylogenetic trees were built with CLCbio workbench. Expanded clones were defined as having at least 8 unique UMIs, based on coefficient-of-variation modelling across technical triplicates. The raw public data were reprocessed by TCRdb itself: fastp quality trimming at Q25, MiXCR clonotype calling, in-frame beta chains only. A single entry per CDR3 protein holds the most common genes and DNA from its merged rows. The V and J calls, along with clone size, are taken from TCRdb and not from the paper's own processing. The sample has about 66,000 distinct CDR3 sequences on record, roughly 4.9% of them singletons. The top ten clones comprise about 2% of the sample.

This clonotype was detected only a few times. Its antigen is not yet known. Nothing much larger sits one base from this clone, and base qualities are not available. Sequencing was done on a sample of PBMCs. This TCR was sampled from a woman in her sixties or seventies with multiple sclerosis.

The CDR3 has the sequence CASSFSGTSGYEQYF. The nucleotide sequence is TGTGCCAGCAGCTTTTCCGGGACTAGCGGTTACGAGCAGTACTTC. The chain employs TRBV7-2 and TRBJ2-7; 11 nucleotides in the junction match TRBD2. The CDR3 runs 15 amino acids, cysteine and phenylalanine included. Left in the record is the CDR3 DNA by itself, 45 bases read in frame from the first base. V trim: 3 bases; J trim: 4 bases; unmatched bases: 5. Based on the germline V gene, the CDR1 and CDR2 sequences are SGHTA and FQGNSA.